Here is one TCR beta chain with its context. Its antigen remains undetermined. The sample holds no much larger clone one base away, and base qualities are not on file. TRIzol reagent was used to extract blood RNA from unsorted whole blood, while the DNeasy Blood & Tissue kit provided the germline DNA. At the time of sampling, the patients were treatment-naive and had chronic HBV infection. Around 3.9 milliliters of peripheral blood were collected into K2EDTA tubes before surgery. This specimen comes from a study of tumor-infiltrating lymphocytes in primary liver carcinoma (dated by TCRdb to about 2017). Background on the whole study: Between late 2015 and early 2016, a handful of patients in China with histopathologically diagnosed primary liver carcinoma had surgical resection. Of the five patients, three men and two women aged 30 to 69 years, four had hepatocellular carcinoma and one had combined HCC and intrahepatic cholangiocarcinoma. The tumors of the five patients were staged as T1-T3 N0M0, with maximum diameters ranging from about 4.2 to 10 cm. Roughly 3.5 to 8 million productive TCRbeta reads were obtained per sample, and no significant difference in read depth was found between tissue types. Across five regions of each liver tumor, along with adjacent normal tissue and blood, the study brought together TCRbeta repertoire sequencing, expression microarrays and whole-exome sequencing. A total of roughly 35 specimens from 5 patients went through TCRbeta repertoire sequencing, namely 25 tumor regions, 5 adjacent noncancerous liver tissues and 5 peripheral blood samples. Reproducibility between technical replicate repertoires was high, with correlation coefficients above 0.98 and mean shared-clone rates about 0.9.

V gives up 9 bases and J gives up 1 base, and the segment between their germline ends measures 12 bases. The CDR3 measures 13 amino acids from cysteine to phenylalanine. The entry retains the CDR3 DNA only, 39 bases that are in frame from base 1. Reading the germline V gene (reference sequence) gives CDR1 MNHNY and CDR2 SVGAGI. The paper's findings and limits, for the study overall: Only the TCR beta chain was sequenced, so true repertoire diversity is likely underestimated because unpaired alpha chains were not captured. Repertoire overlap was higher between tumor regions (mean around 36%) than tumor-adjacent (around 17%) or tumor-blood (approximately 15%) pairs, consistent with antigen-driven expansion. The study included only four to six patients, and the authors note findings should be validated in a larger study. Comparison of CD4+ and CD8+ T cell repertoires was precluded by the use of bulk unsorted samples. The top 250 clones accounted for a significantly greater share of the repertoire in tumors than in blood (p = 0.039).

TCRbeta-specific cDNA was reverse-transcribed from around 0.45 ug total RNA using a constant-region primer and ProtoScript II reverse transcriptase. The TCRbeta libraries were prepared through three rounds of nested multiplex PCR following a slightly modified ARM-PCR procedure. The first two PCR rounds used multiplex TRBV1-TRBV30 forward primers with a Cbeta reverse primer, each for 10 cycles. Sample barcodes and Illumina adapters were attached in a final 25-cycle PCR using Deep VentR polymerase. Amplicons of 200-500 bp were gel-purified with a QIAquick gel extraction kit before sequencing. An Illumina HiSeq 2500 was used to sequence the TCRbeta amplicons with 250-bp paired-end reads. From the authors' description of their analysis: Reads were quality-trimmed with Trimmomatic v0.33, and paired reads were merged with FLASH v1.2.11 to recover full CDR3 sequences. V, D and J germline segments were assigned to the rearranged TCRbeta sequences using MiGEC v1.2.1b. VDJtools v1.0.0 computed clonotype statistics and Shannon-Wiener diversity indices. Except for diversity analysis, only the 250 most abundant clonotypes of each sample were used in subsequent analyses to reduce sampling bias. Using fastp trimming at Q25 and MiXCR clonotype assembly, TCRdb reanalyzed the public sequencing data and kept in-frame beta chains. Each CDR3 protein gets just one entry, which takes the most common genes and DNA from the rows behind it. The V and J calls and clone size come from TCRdb's table, not from the authors' own analysis. For this sample the table gives a few hundred thousand distinct CDR3 sequences, of which nearly 60% were detected only once. Together, the top ten hold over 15% of the sample.

Sequenced sample: peripheral blood. The clonotype comes from a woman aged 30 to 39 with primary liver carcinoma and hepatitis B virus infection. The sequence joins TRBV6-6 to TRBJ1-1; the D segment cannot be called with confidence. The CDR3: CARTLRENTEAFF. The DNA is as follows: TGTGCCAGGACCTTGCGTGAGAACACTGAAGCTTTCTTT.